The 21 T cell receptor beta chains below come from one sample, sequenced in a study of CD8 T cells in ankylosing spondylitis. Study outcomes and limitations: One TCR beta motif, made up of fewer than 10 highly homologous variants, appeared characteristic of ankylosing spondylitis blood.

Their cognate antigens are unknown. MiXCR, applied by TCRdb to the 5' RACE reads, yields one record per CDR3 protein. The sample has 300,000 to 400,000 distinct CDR3 sequences; about 22% are singletons. The sample taken for sequencing was blood, either unsorted or a sorted T cell fraction (not recorded which). The receptors were gathered from a male donor with ankylosing spondylitis.

In this sample, this clonotype turned up a few times. The chain has TRBV29-1 and TRBJ1-1; D not certain. CDR1 and CDR2 (germline): SQVTM, ANQGSEA. This CDR3 is 13 amino acids long. Trimming took off 6 bases at V and 1 base at J, with 12 bases between the two ends. The CDR3 region has the DNA TGCAGCGTCCAGTGGACCCGGAACACTGAAGCTTTCTTT. Its protein is CSVQWTRNTEAFF.

This clonotype came up a few times. The chain links TRBV5-1 to TRBJ2-7, with D possibly TRBD2 on 6 matching bases. Germline CDR1 SGHRS, CDR2 YFSETQ. CDR3 length equals 14 residues. The V and J ends lost 0 bases and 3 bases respectively, with 10 bases between them. The CDR3 loop is CASSLEGLGYEQYF. The CDR3, as DNA: TGCGCCAGCAGCTTGGAGGGACTTGGCTACGAGCAGTACTTC.

This clonotype was counted a few times. The chain links TRBV29-1 to TRBJ1-2; TRBD1 aligns across 11 bases. V gave up 6 bases and J gave up 7 bases; unmatched junction bases: 4. Germline-derived CDR1 and CDR2 are SQVTM and ANQGSEA. This CDR3 comprises 12 residues. The CDR3 is CSVAGQGAGYTF. The CDR3 nucleotides read TGCAGCGTCGCCGGACAGGGGGCTGGCTACACCTTC.

The chain couples TRBV4-1 to TRBJ2-1; D gene unclear. Germline CDR1 is MGHRA and CDR2 is YSYEKL. V shed 2 bases and J shed 5 bases, with 16 bases lying between them. This CDR3 has 16 amino acids. This chain's CDR3 is CASSQSGISSDNEQFF. CDR3 DNA: TGCGCCAGCAGCCAATCCGGTATTAGTTCGGACAATGAGCAGTTCTTC.

This clonotype was picked up a small number of times. J is TRBJ2-6 and V is TRBV19, with TRBD1 as a possible D gene (5 bases). Germline values: CDR1 LNHDA, CDR2 SQIVND (reference sequence). V lost 10 bases and J lost 1, with 17 bases in between. The CDR3 sequence is 16 residues long. The CDR3, as DNA: TGTGCCACCAGGGAACTCAGTGAGTCTGGGGCCAACGTCCTGACTTTC. Translated, it gives CATRELSESGANVLTF.

The chain recombines TRBV20-1 with TRBJ1-1, with unresolved D. The V and J ends lost 3 bases and 4 bases respectively, with 24 bases between them. Germline V gene lookup returns CDR1 DFQATT and CDR2 SNEGSKA (reference sequence). CDR3 length: 17 amino acids. CDR3 nucleotides: TGCAGTGCTAGTACAGCAGCGCCGATTAGATTGGGCACTGAAGCTTTCTTT. Translation: CSASTAAPIRLGTEAFF.

Only a few counts were recorded for this clonotype. The chain combines TRBV12-3 or TRBV12-4 with TRBJ2-3; 9 positions match TRBD1. The J segment lost 1 base and the V segment lost 5 bases, leaving 4 bases of the junction unmatched. This CDR3 contains 15 residues. The CDR3 loop is CASSPGTGRTDTQYF. As DNA, the CDR3 is TGTGCCAGCAGTCCGGGGACAGGGCGCACAGATACGCAGTATTTT.

This clonotype was observed a few times. The chain employs TRBV7-3 and TRBJ2-7; no reliable D call. V was shortened by 1 base and J by 3 bases, with 10 bases between the two germline ends. Germline values: CDR1 SGHTA, CDR2 FQGTGA. The CDR3 extends over 14 amino acids. CDR3 nucleotides: TGTGCCAGCAGCTTAAACCCAGGCAACTACGAGCAGTACTTC. It yields the protein CASSLNPGNYEQYF.

The chain links TRBV6-2 or TRBV6-3 to TRBJ2-1; TRBD2 matches 11 bases. Germline CDR1 and CDR2: MNHEY and SVGEGT. The CDR3 is 15 amino acids. V was clipped by 5 bases and J by 9 bases; unmatched bases: 9. The CDR3 here is CASSKLAGAGGEQFF. Written as DNA, the CDR3 is TGTGCCAGCAGTAAACTAGCGGGGGCCGGGGGTGAGCAGTTCTTC.

J is TRBJ2-4 and V is TRBV28; 7 positions agree with TRBD2. Germline V gene lookup returns CDR1 MDHEN and CDR2 SYDVKM. The V gene end was trimmed by 6 bases and the J gene end by 5 bases; junction bases not matched to a gene: 7. This CDR3 is 14 amino acids long. CDR3 nucleotides: TGTGCCAGCAGGCCCGGCGGGAGTCAAAACATTCAGTACTTC. Its translation is CASRPGGSQNIQYF.

The chain recombines TRBV12-3 or TRBV12-4 with TRBJ1-1; D gene unclear. Between the trimmed V and J ends, which lost 7 bases and 1 base, there was a span of 10 bases. The length of the CDR3 is 13 residues. The DNA for the CDR3 is TGTGCCAGCATTACCGACAAGAACACTGAAGCTTTCTTT. As protein: CASITDKNTEAFF.

This clonotype occurred a few times. The genes are TRBV5-1 and TRBJ1-4; possibly TRBD1 for D (6 bases). In germline, CDR1 is SGHRS, CDR2 YFSETQ. The ends were cut back, 4 bases at V and 8 bases at J, with 15 bases in the middle. This CDR3 contains 14 residues. CDR3 region: CASSGDKGREKLFF. The CDR3 DNA is TGCGCCAGCAGCGGGGACAAGGGGCGCGAAAAACTGTTTTTT.

J is TRBJ2-1 and V is TRBV10-3, with a tentative D call TRBD2 (6 bases). With 9 bases removed from V and 0 bases from J, the gap between germline ends came to 15 bases. This CDR3 has 15 residues. Germline V gene data show CDR1 as ENHRY and CDR2 as SYGVKD. The CDR3 here is CAISAGSHSYNEQFF. Written as DNA, the CDR3 is TGTGCCATTTCTGCGGGGTCACACTCCTACAATGAGCAGTTCTTC.

The chain links TRBV5-4 to TRBJ2-1, with no clear D. Germline CDR1 and CDR2: SGHNT and YYREEE (reference sequence). CDR3 length: 15 residues. V lost 4 bases, J lost 0 bases, and 11 bases lay in between. In nucleotides, the CDR3 is TGTGCCAGCAGCCAAGACTCGAGCTCCTACAATGAGCAGTTCTTC. Translation: CASSQDSSSYNEQFF.

This clonotype was detected only a few times. This rearrangement joins TRBV5-1 to TRBJ1-6; D ambiguous. The germline V gene encodes CDR1 SGHRS and CDR2 YFSETQ. The CDR3 loop spans 17 amino acids. V was pared by 0 bases and J by 0 bases, with 10 bases between. This CDR3 reads CASSLGSGDSYNSPLHF. CDR3 DNA: TGCGCCAGCAGCTTGGGGTCTGGAGACTCCTATAATTCACCCCTCCACTTT.

This rearrangement joins TRBV29-1 to TRBJ1-1; D is undetermined. From germline, CDR1 is SQVTM and CDR2 ANQGSEA. The V end was cut by 4 bases, the J end by 2 bases, with 8 bases between. The CDR3 contains 12 residues. The chain's CDR3 is CSVGEINTEAFF. In nucleotides, the CDR3 is TGCAGCGTTGGGGAAATAAACACTGAAGCTTTCTTT.

The V gene is TRBV5-1, the J gene TRBJ2-2, with 7 bases that match TRBD2. Trimming cost V 4 bases and J 4 bases; bases outside gene matches: 10. The CDR3 sequence is 16 residues long. Germline V gives CDR1 SGHRS, CDR2 YFSETQ. For the CDR3, the DNA is TGCGCCAGCAGCCAGGCCGGGACTACGATCACCGGGGAGCTGTTTTTT. This encodes CASSQAGTTITGELFF.

This clonotype was recorded a few times. The rearrangement joins TRBV6-1 to TRBJ2-1; 8 bases fit TRBD2. From germline, CDR1 is MNHNS and CDR2 SASEGT. This CDR3 has 14 residues. V lost 6 bases, J lost 5 bases, and 6 bases stayed unmatched. Here the CDR3 reads CASRAAGVHNEQFF. Written as DNA, the CDR3 is TGTGCCAGCAGAGCAGCGGGAGTCCACAATGAGCAGTTCTTC.

This clonotype was seen a handful of times. This sequence joins TRBV5-1 and TRBJ2-1; perhaps D is TRBD1 or TRBD2 (5 bases each). The V and J ends lost 3 bases and 9 bases respectively, with 16 bases between them. Germline V gives CDR1 SGHRS, CDR2 YFSETQ. This CDR3 is 14 amino acids long. CDR3 in amino acids: CASSSTRGDTEQFF. The CDR3, as DNA: TGCGCCAGCAGCTCCACTAGGGGAGATACTGAGCAGTTCTTC.

This clonotype was counted only a few times. This rearrangement joins TRBV5-1 to TRBJ1-4; D is possibly TRBD1 (5 bases). V lost 0 bases, J lost 7 bases, and 19 bases lay in between. CDR1 is SGHRS and CDR2 is YFSETQ in the germline V gene. The length of the CDR3 is 17 residues. The CDR3 region has the DNA TGCGCCAGCAGCTTGGTTGGGACGCCCGGACTTGGTGAAAAACTGTTTTTT. Protein product: CASSLVGTPGLGEKLFF.

A few counts support this clonotype. The chain joins TRBV6-4 to TRBJ2-1; 12 positions agree with TRBD2. CDR1 and CDR2 (germline): MRHNA, SNTAGT. V lost 10 bases and J lost 3; bases outside the gene matches: 7. This CDR3 is built from 15 residues. CDR3 region: CATPLAGGLYNEQFF. In nucleotides, the CDR3 is TGTGCCACCCCACTAGCGGGAGGACTCTACAATGAGCAGTTCTTC.